One sample yielded the 32 T cell receptor beta chains listed below, sequenced in a study of beta chain features in type 1 diabetes. Whole-study findings and limits: TCRB CDR3s from Type 1 diabetes patients were moderately but significantly shorter in all four CD4+ subsets.

These TCRs' antigens remain unknown. Sequencing targeted expressed TCRB transcripts, as all isolated RNA had been reverse transcribed. Sequencing used immunoSEQ multiplex PCR; TCRdb keeps in-frame clones, though not all of them. The table has about 710,000 clones, around 15% seen once. The sequenced material came from naive CD4+ T cells from blood. Every receptor here comes from a man aged 18-30 years with type 1 diabetes.

This sequence joins TRBV7-9 and TRBJ1-1; 9 bases align to TRBD1. Germline V gene lookup returns CDR1 SEHNR and CDR2 FQNEAQ (reference sequence). V dropped 4 bases and J dropped 7; count of bases not matched to a gene: 4. The CDR3 runs to 13 residues. The CDR3 DNA sequence: TGTGCCAGCAGCTCACAGGGGGCAGTTGAAGCTTTCTTT. It translates to CASSSQGAVEAFF.

A word on this clone: Different DNA sequences within this sample yield the same CDR3. The chain links TRBV30 to TRBJ2-7; the D is unclear. The CDR3 length is 12 residues. Trimming removed 1 base at V and 0 bases at J, with 4 bases between. Looked up from germline, CDR1 is GTSNPN and CDR2 is SVGIG (reference sequence). The chain's CDR3 is CAWSASSYEQYF. CDR3 coding DNA: TGTGCCTGGAGTGCCAGCTCCTACGAGCAGTACTTC. The full variable domain, with the rest looked up from reference TRBV30 and TRBJ2-7, is SQTIHQWPATLVQPVGSPLSLECTVEGTSNPNLYWYRQAAGRGLQLLFYSVGIGQISSEVPQNLSASRPQDRQFILSSKKLLLSDSGFYLCAWSASSYEQYFGPGTRLTVT.

Only a few counts were recorded for this clone. The gene calls are TRBV11-3 and TRBJ2-3; the match to TRBD2 covers 13 bases. There are 16 residues in the CDR3. The germline V gene has CDR1 SGHNT and CDR2 YENEEA. V lost 5 bases, J lost 2 bases, and 4 bases stayed unmatched. The CDR3 loop reads CASSQGLAGHTDTQYF. As DNA, the CDR3 is TGTGCCAGCAGCCAGGGACTAGCGGGACACACAGATACGCAGTATTTT.

This chain links TRBV30 with TRBJ2-1, with D tentatively TRBD2 (6 bases). V was cut by 5 bases and J by 8 bases, with 16 bases left in between. CDR1 is GTSNPN and CDR2 is SVGIG in the germline V gene (reference sequence). The CDR3 has 13 residues. The CDR3 nucleotides are TGTGCCTGGTCGGGGGAAGGATATGATGAGCAGTTCTTC. Amino acids: CAWSGEGYDEQFF.

V usage is TRBV7-2 and J usage is TRBJ1-5; the D is unclear. The CDR3 contains 13 residues. V lost 3 bases to trimming and J lost 3 bases, with 6 bases between them. Germline CDR1 is SGHTA and CDR2 is FQGNSA. The CDR3 here is CASSFLYNQPQHF. CDR3 nucleotides: TGTGCCAGCAGCTTCCTGTACAATCAGCCCCAGCATTTT.

This clone showed up just a few times. This chain joins TRBV25-1 and TRBJ1-6; D unclear. V was cut by 4 bases and J by 0 bases, with 10 bases left in between. CDR3 length: 16 residues. CDR1 and CDR2 from the germline V gene are MGHDK and SYGVNS. The CDR3 loop reads CASSARRSSYNSPLHF. CDR3 sequence (DNA): TGTGCCAGCAGTGCTCGCCGGAGCTCCTATAATTCACCCCTCCACTTT.

CDR3 nucleotides: TGTGCCTGGAGTGTACCCGGACAGGGGCGGAACACTGAAGCTTTCTTT. Its translation: CAWSVPGQGRNTEAFF. This rearrangement joins TRBV30 to TRBJ1-1; TRBD1 agrees at 9 bases. CDR1 GTSNPN and CDR2 SVGIG come from the germline V gene (reference sequence). J lost 1 base, V lost 0 bases, and 6 bases had no gene match. This CDR3 contains 16 residues.

V usage is TRBV30 and J usage is TRBJ2-7, with 9 bases lining up with TRBD2. Germline values: CDR1 GTSNPN, CDR2 SVGIG (reference sequence). The length of the CDR3 is 12 residues. V lost 5 bases, J lost 4 bases, and 3 bases stayed unmatched. The DNA of the CDR3 is TGTGCCTGGGGACTAGCGTCATACGAGCAGTACTTC. This gives the protein CAWGLASYEQYF. The complete variable domain, with remaining parts taken from reference TRBV30 and TRBJ2-7, reads SQTIHQWPATLVQPVGSPLSLECTVEGTSNPNLYWYRQAAGRGLQLLFYSVGIGQISSEVPQNLSASRPQDRQFILSSKKLLLSDSGFYLCAWGLASYEQYFGPGTRLTVT.

This clone appeared a few times. The chain employs TRBV5-4 and TRBJ2-3; D may be TRBD1 (6 bases). The CDR3 contains 15 residues. Germline V gives CDR1 SGHNT, CDR2 YYREEE (reference sequence). V was trimmed by 2 bases and J by 1 base, leaving 11 bases between them. CDR3 residues: CASSLQGPGTDTQYF. Here the CDR3 DNA reads TGTGCCAGCAGCTTACAGGGTCCAGGCACAGATACGCAGTATTTT.

This rearrangement joins TRBV5-1 to TRBJ2-5; a possible D gene is TRBD1 (6 bases). The germline V and J ends were trimmed by 0 bases and 4 bases, with 10 bases remaining between them. The CDR3 has 14 amino acids. Germline V gene sequence: CDR1 SGHRS, CDR2 YFSETQ. CDR3 protein: CASSLAQGTETQYF. The CDR3, as DNA: TGCGCCAGCAGCTTGGCCCAGGGGACAGAGACCCAGTACTTC.

This clone was picked up a small number of times. V and J are TRBV7-9 and TRBJ2-7; 8 bases fit TRBD2. The J segment lost 3 bases and the V segment lost 3 bases, leaving 4 bases of the junction unmatched. Germline V gives CDR1 SEHNR, CDR2 FQNEAQ (reference sequence). This CDR3 is built from 14 residues. Here the CDR3 reads CASSFPGGGYEQYF. The CDR3 DNA follows: TGTGCCAGCAGCTTCCCGGGAGGGGGCTACGAGCAGTACTTC. The whole variable domain, filled in from reference TRBV7-9 and TRBJ2-7, reads DTGVSQNPRHKITKRGQNVTFRCDPISEHNRLYWYRQTLGQGPEFLTYFQNEAQLEKSRLLSDRFSAERPKGSFSTLEIQRTEQGDSAMYLCASSFPGGGYEQYFGPGTRLTVT.

This clone came up once. The CDR3 is CASSRQVNQPQHF. Here the CDR3 DNA reads TGTGCCAGCAGTCGACAGGTCAATCAGCCCCAGCATTTT. The chain is built from TRBV28 and TRBJ1-5; TRBD1 might be the D (6 bases). V shed 5 bases and J shed 3 bases, with 8 bases lying between them. The CDR3 is 13 residues long. Germline assignment: CDR1 MDHEN and CDR2 SYDVKM.

This clone has just a few counts. The DNA of the CDR3 is TGTGCCAGCAGTTGGACAGGGCCTACCTACGAGCAGTACTTC. Translation gives CASSWTGPTYEQYF. V usage is TRBV28 and J usage is TRBJ2-7; 8 positions agree with TRBD1. V lost 4 bases to trimming and J lost 2 bases; unmatched junction nucleotides: 4. Per germline, CDR1 MDHEN and CDR2 SYDVKM. This CDR3 has 14 amino acids.

This clone was counted a few times. The chain combines TRBV7-9 with TRBJ2-1; TRBD2 matches 9 bases. This CDR3 is built from 15 residues. Germline V gene lookup returns CDR1 SEHNR and CDR2 FQNEAQ (reference sequence). J was trimmed by 7 bases and V by 5 bases; bases with no gene match: 9. CDR3 DNA: TGTGCCAGCAGCCTGACCGGGACTAGCAGAAATGAGCAGTTCTTC. This gives the protein CASSLTGTSRNEQFF.

The V call is TRBV5-6, the J call TRBJ2-4; D is possibly TRBD2 (5 bases). V was clipped by 0 bases and J by 5 bases, with 6 bases between them. CDR1 is SGHDT and CDR2 is YYEEEE in the germline V gene. There are 13 residues in the CDR3. The CDR3 region is CASSLAGENIQYF. CDR3 bases: TGTGCCAGCAGCTTGGCCGGGGAAAACATTCAGTACTTC.

The chain couples TRBV4-2 to TRBJ2-3, with 9 bases that match TRBD1. The CDR3 runs to 14 residues. The germline V gene encodes CDR1 LGHNA and CDR2 YNFKEQ. Unmatched junction bases numbered 13, after V lost 11 bases and J lost 7 bases. CDR3 sequence: CASASGQGRNTQYF. In DNA, the CDR3 is TGTGCCTCAGCATCAGGACAGGGGCGAAATACGCAGTATTTT.

The table lists this clone with a few counts. This chain uses TRBV7-9 with TRBJ1-6, with no clear D. Trimming took off 1 base at V and 7 bases at J, with 14 bases between the two ends. CDR3 size: 16 residues. Germline V gives CDR1 SEHNR, CDR2 FQNEAQ (reference sequence). The DNA of the CDR3 is TGTGCCAGCAGCTTAGACCCAAGGGATCTGAATTCACCCCTCCACTTT. This sequence encodes CASSLDPRDLNSPLHF.

The chain combines TRBV2 with TRBJ1-4; D is possibly TRBD1 (5 bases). Per germline, CDR1 SNHLY and CDR2 FYNNEI. Trimming took off 11 bases at V and 11 bases at J, with 18 bases between the two ends. CDR3 length: 12 amino acids. The DNA for the CDR3 is TGTGCCGGCGGGAGGGGCCAGCAGAAACTGTTTTTT. Translated, it gives CAGGRGQQKLFF.

This chain links TRBV27 with TRBJ2-1; tentative D call: TRBD2 (5 bases). This CDR3 contains 15 residues. Germline V gene data show CDR1 as MNHEY and CDR2 as SMNVEV (reference sequence). V lost 3 bases to trimming and J lost 1 base, with 10 bases between them. CDR3 in DNA: TGTGCCAGCAGTTTTGAGGGTAGGTCCTACAATGAGCAGTTCTTC. This encodes CASSFEGRSYNEQFF.

V usage is TRBV29-1 and J usage is TRBJ2-7; 7 nucleotides match TRBD2. V was clipped by 5 bases and J by 0 bases; unmatched bases: 10. The CDR3 has 15 residues. CDR1 SQVTM and CDR2 ANQGSEA come from the germline V gene. CDR3 nucleotide sequence: TGCAGCGTTCTGTTTCGGGGGGAGCTCTCCTACGAGCAGTACTTC. Translated: CSVLFRGELSYEQYF.

V usage is TRBV11-2 and J usage is TRBJ2-7, with TRBD1 as a possible D gene (5 bases). CDR3 length equals 15 residues. CDR1 SGHAT and CDR2 FQNNGV come from the germline V gene. V was pared by 1 base and J by 0 bases, with 10 bases between. CDR3 sequence (DNA): TGTGCCAGCAGCTTAGCGATAGGGGACTCCTACGAGCAGTACTTC. This translates into CASSLAIGDSYEQYF.

The rearrangement links TRBV4-3 to TRBJ2-6; possible D gene TRBD1, 6 bases. The length of the CDR3 is 16 residues. The V gene's germline CDR1 is LGHNA and CDR2 YSLEER. V was shortened by 4 bases and J by 2 bases, with 12 bases between the two germline ends. The CDR3 sequence: CASSLWTAAGANVLTF. CDR3 DNA: TGCGCCAGCAGCCTTTGGACAGCGGCTGGGGCCAACGTCCTGACTTTC.

This chain connects TRBV29-1 to TRBJ1-1; D is undetermined. In germline, CDR1 is SQVTM, CDR2 ANQGSEA. V was cut by 5 bases and J by 10 bases, with 26 bases left in between. CDR3 length: 15 residues. The CDR3 sequence: CSVFLGIGWQGGAFF. The CDR3, as DNA: TGCAGCGTTTTTTTAGGTATAGGCTGGCAAGGAGGAGCTTTCTTT. Based on the CDR3 plus reference TRBV29-1 and TRBJ1-1, the full variable domain is SAVISQKPSRDICQRGTSLTIQCQVDSQVTMMFWYRQQPGQSLTLIATANQGSEATYESGFVIDKFPISRPNLTFSTLTVSNMSPEDSSIYLCSVFLGIGWQGGAFFGQGTRLTVV.

This clone was seen a handful of times. The chain carries TRBV7-9 and TRBJ2-6, with a weak D call TRBD2 (5 bases). This CDR3 has 16 amino acids. The ends were cut back, 2 bases at V and 4 bases at J, with 12 bases in the middle. Germline lookup yields CDR1 SEHNR and CDR2 FQNEAQ (reference sequence). CDR3: CASSLRRPAGANVLTF. The CDR3 DNA follows: TGTGCCAGCAGCTTAAGGAGGCCCGCCGGGGCCAACGTCCTGACTTTC.

The chain recombines TRBV6-6 with TRBJ2-1; D is unclear. Trimming left V 4 bases short and J 2 bases short, with 9 bases between. Germline V CDR1 and CDR2: MNHNY, SVGAGI (reference sequence). CDR3 length: 14 residues. CDR3 residues: CASSSTAAYNEQFF. The CDR3 bases are TGTGCCAGCAGTTCTACCGCCGCCTACAATGAGCAGTTCTTC.

The chain recombines TRBV29-1 with TRBJ2-5; 10 bases match TRBD2. CDR1 SQVTM and CDR2 ANQGSEA come from the germline V gene. V shed 0 bases, J shed 5 bases, and the junction held 6 bases outside the gene matches. This CDR3 has 15 amino acids. CDR3 amino acids: CSVEELAGARETQYF. CDR3 in DNA: TGCAGCGTTGAAGAGCTAGCGGGAGCGAGGGAGACCCAGTACTTC.

This clone was counted between two and nine times. The chain links TRBV9 to TRBJ2-1, with 7 nucleotides matching TRBD2. Looked up from germline, CDR1 is SGDLS and CDR2 is YYNGEE. This CDR3 region has 15 residues. V lost 3 bases, J lost 2 bases, and 5 bases stayed unmatched. CDR3 residues: CASSGGGGAYNEQFF. Written as DNA, the CDR3 is TGTGCCAGCAGCGGTGGCGGGGGAGCCTACAATGAGCAGTTCTTC. Full variable domain (outside the CDR3, taken from reference TRBV9 and TRBJ2-1): DSGVTQTPKHLITATGQRVTLRCSPRSGDLSVYWYQQSLDQGLQFLIQYYNGEERAKGNILERFSAQQFPDLHSELNLSSLELGDSALYFCASSGGGGAYNEQFFGPGTRLTVL.

J is TRBJ2-7 and V is TRBV27; D is ambiguous. CDR3 length: 14 residues. Germline V gene lookup returns CDR1 MNHEY and CDR2 SMNVEV (reference sequence). V gave up 6 bases and J gave up 1 base, with 13 bases separating them. CDR3 DNA: TGTGCCAGCAGGGGCCGGAGTGTATCCTACGAGCAGTACTTC. Residues: CASRGRSVSYEQYF.

This clone was found a few times. The chain couples TRBV11-3 to TRBJ2-1, with TRBD1 identical over 8 bases. This CDR3 has 15 residues. V was clipped by 4 bases and J by 7 bases; unmatched bases: 9. CDR1 and CDR2 from the germline V gene are SGHNT and YENEEA. The CDR3 loop is CASSSQGGPGNEQFF. Written as DNA, the CDR3 is TGTGCCAGCAGCTCACAGGGGGGCCCGGGGAATGAGCAGTTCTTC.

This clone was seen a few times. The chain is built from TRBV7-9 and TRBJ1-1; TRBD1 matches 7 bases. The CDR3 has 15 amino acids. Germline V gene sequence: CDR1 SEHNR, CDR2 FQNEAQ (reference sequence). Trimming removed 5 bases from V and 4 bases from J; junction bases left unmatched: 10. In DNA, the CDR3 is TGTGCCAGCAGCCCCCGACAGGGTGGGAGCACTGAAGCTTTCTTT. Translation gives CASSPRQGGSTEAFF.

This sequence joins TRBV5-1 and TRBJ2-3; tentatively, D is TRBD1 (6 bases). Germline loops: CDR1 SGHRS, CDR2 YFSETQ. The CDR3 spans 13 residues. The V gene lost 3 bases and the J gene lost 6 bases, with 11 bases spanning the gap. CDR3: CASSSTGVDTQYF. The CDR3 DNA sequence: TGCGCCAGCAGCTCGACAGGTGTTGATACGCAGTATTTT.

The V gene is TRBV28, the J gene TRBJ1-2, with 7 bases identical to TRBD1. Germline CDR1 MDHEN, CDR2 SYDVKM. The CDR3 covers 12 residues. With 6 bases clipped from V and 5 bases from J, the junction kept 3 bases outside the gene matches. CDR3: CASSWTGYGYTF. In DNA form, the CDR3 reads TGTGCCAGCAGCTGGACAGGTTATGGCTACACCTTC.